This TCR beta chain comes out of a study of shared clonotypes between healthy human individuals. Study-level results: Against clonotypes common to all four donors, non-shared ones had lower generation probabilities. Tissue TCR repertoires likely differ from these blood-only repertoires.

As to this clone: What it binds is unknown.

The healthy adult donors were HIV-negative and reported no recent acute infections or vaccinations. Germline CDR1 is MNHEY and CDR2 is SVGAGI. CDR3 size: 14 residues. Trimming pared 4 bases from V and 6 bases from J, leaving 12 bases between. The assay used deep level. TCRdb keeps only in-frame clones here, not all; method: immunoSEQ multiplex PCR. The sample contains some 2.4 million clones, approximately 93% of which appear only once. The chain is built from TRBV6-5 and TRBJ2-2; D is undetermined. Sequenced sample: naive CD4+ T cells from PBMCs. Subset meaning: CD45RA+ positively selected. This sequence originates from a man aged 18 to 29 in good health. Some clones in this sample may be carry-over from other donors' samples. The CDR3 region is CASSSRSLSGELFF. Here the CDR3 DNA reads TGTGCCAGCAGTTCCCGAAGTTTGTCCGGGGAGCTGTTTTTT.